This T cell receptor (beta chain) emerged from a study of OX40 agonist ivuxolimab in advanced cancers. Across the whole study: It was ivuxolimab, an agonistic anti-OX40 (CD134) antibody, that patients were treated with.

Germline assignment: CDR1 SGDLS and CDR2 YYNGEE. V shed 4 bases and J 3 bases; nucleotides not matched to a gene: 7. This CDR3 has 14 amino acids. This table comes from immunoSEQ multiplex PCR, and its TCRdb copy is limited to in-frame clones, with some not included. The sample gives 50,000 or so clones, 80% to 95% of which show up once; almost 25% is in the top ten. Study results and limitations: Expansion of clones was among the lowest in partial responders at 0.1-3.0 mg/kg.

As to this clone: The antigen remains undetermined.

The sample was CD4+ or CD8+ T cells sorted from blood, taken in a trial of the OX40 agonist ivuxolimab. The sequence came from an adult with an advanced solid tumor such as melanoma, head and neck, liver or kidney cancer. The chain combines TRBV9 with TRBJ2-7; 7 bases are shared with TRBD2. CDR3 sequence reads: CASSPGLVSYEQYF. The CDR3 nucleotides read TGTGCCAGCAGCCCCGGACTAGTTAGCTACGAGCAGTACTTC.